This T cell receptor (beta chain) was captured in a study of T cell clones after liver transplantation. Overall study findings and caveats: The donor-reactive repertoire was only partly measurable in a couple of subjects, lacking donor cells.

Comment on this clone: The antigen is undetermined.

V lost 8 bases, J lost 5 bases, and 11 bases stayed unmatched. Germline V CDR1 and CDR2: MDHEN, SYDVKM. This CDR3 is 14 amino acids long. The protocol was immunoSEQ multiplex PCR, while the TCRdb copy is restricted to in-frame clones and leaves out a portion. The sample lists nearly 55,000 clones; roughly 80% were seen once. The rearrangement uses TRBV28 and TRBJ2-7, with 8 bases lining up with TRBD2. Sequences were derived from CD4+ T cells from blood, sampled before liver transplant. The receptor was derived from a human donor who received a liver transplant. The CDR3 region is CASWASGRTDEQYF. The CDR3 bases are TGTGCCAGCTGGGCTAGCGGGCGGACGGACGAGCAGTACTTC.